This paragraph covers one TCR beta chain sequence. The antigen remains undetermined. Sequencing used immunoSEQ multiplex PCR; TCRdb keeps in-frame clones, though not all of them. The table shows 1,500 to 2,000 clones, with 70% to 75% occurring only once. CDR3 size: 13 residues. In germline, CDR1 is GTSNPN, CDR2 SVGIG (reference sequence). V lost 0 bases and J lost 14; bases outside the gene matches: 9. This sample stems from a study of T cells after posttransplantation cyclophosphamide. Study-level results: After PTCy, TRB diversity resembled that of CNI/methotrexate controls. Later blood repertoires were often dominated by clones from the donor CD8+ memory compartment. Skin or GI-infiltrating T cells shared few TRB sequences with blood.

Cyclophosphamide on days +3 and +4 followed busulfan-fludarabine conditioning and a marrow graft. This chain uses TRBV30 with TRBJ2-1; the match to TRBD2 covers 8 bases. The receptor's source is a female patient in her 60s who received an allogeneic stem cell transplant from a related donor and was CMV-positive. These T cells may partly come from the graft donor. The source was CD4+ T cells sorted from blood, collected after allogeneic stem cell transplant with posttransplant cyclophosphamide. In DNA form, the CDR3 reads TGTGCCTGGAGTGTGGAGCGGGGGAAGGGGGAGTTCTTC. It specifies CAWSVERGKGEFF.